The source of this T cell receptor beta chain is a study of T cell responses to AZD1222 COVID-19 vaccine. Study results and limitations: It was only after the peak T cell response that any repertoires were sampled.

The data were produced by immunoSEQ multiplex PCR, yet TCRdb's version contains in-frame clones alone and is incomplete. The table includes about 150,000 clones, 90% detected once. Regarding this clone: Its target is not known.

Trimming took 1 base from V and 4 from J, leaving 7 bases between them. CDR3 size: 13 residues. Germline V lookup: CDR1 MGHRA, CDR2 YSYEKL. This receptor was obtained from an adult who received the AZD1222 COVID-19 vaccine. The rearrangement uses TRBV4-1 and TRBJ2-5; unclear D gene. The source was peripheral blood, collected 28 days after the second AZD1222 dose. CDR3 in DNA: TGCGCCAGCAGCCAAGCCATCCCAGAGACCCAGTACTTC. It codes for CASSQAIPETQYF.